This record concerns one T cell receptor beta chain sequence. It has no known antigen specificity. Per-nucleotide qualities are absent, and no much larger clonotype sits a single base away. Another Seattle source contributed samples from volunteer blood donors who had recovered from COVID-19. Each collaborating institution followed its own protocols to collect whole blood in K2EDTA tubes. For TCRbeta analysis, collaborator samples were shipped as frozen whole blood, as isolated PBMCs, or as DNA extracted from either sample type. TCRbeta CDR3 regions were amplified from genomic DNA using the immunoSEQ Assay, a bias-controlled multiplex PCR. Processing in the source paper ran as follows. Nucleated cell counts per sample were estimated from amplification of reference gene primers within the assay. To quantify the absolute abundance of each unique TCRbeta CDR3 rearrangement, sequence reads were collapsed and filtered. For each sample, productive Simpson clonality was calculated as the square root of Simpson's diversity index across productive rearrangements. Here the immuneACCESS table is served through TCRdb, limited to in-frame sequences with V and J called. Missing clones are a known gap in these copies; in checked studies unresolved V genes cover under half, and the rest lacks a known reason. V and J calls and clone size come straight from that table; D and trimming were deduced from the DNA. For this sample there are 220,000 or so clones; roughly 90% appear just once. The ten largest make up around 6.5% of the sample.

CDR1 and CDR2 (MNHEY, SMNVEV) derive from the germline V gene (reference sequence). At the junction V is shortened by 10 bases and J by 4 bases, with 26 bases in between. The CDR3 starts with the cysteine, ends with the phenylalanine, and has 16 residues. Kept here is only the CDR3 DNA, which spans 48 bases and is read in frame from base 1. These data are taken from a study of blood T cell repertoires in COVID-19 (TCRdb year 2020). Describing the broader study: Samples from collaborators originated in the United States, Italy and Spain and spanned both the acute and convalescent phases of COVID-19. Where HLA class I and class II types were available, the types were taken from metadata supplied by the sample provider, not from assay-based typing. Samples came from the ongoing ImmuneRACE study (first 160 participants) plus 1,254 subjects from 6 global collaborators. A freely available public database, intended as a resource for researchers studying the immune response to SARS-CoV-2, is where the repertoires were released. The prospective study material was composed of cDNA or gDNA derived from T cells, B-cell-depleted T cells, or PBMCs. A de-identified subject ID, COVID-19 status, age in years and sex were almost always included in the sample metadata. Subjects who had been exposed to COVID-19, were actively infected with it, or had recovered from it provided the deeply sampled blood TCRbeta repertoires that made up the dataset.

Study-level results and caveats: The quantity of clinical and demographic metadata differed by source and by participant and was supplied without curation.

The sequenced sample was peripheral blood. The clonotype was recovered from a man aged 55-75 years who had recovered from COVID-19. The sequence is built from TRBV27 and TRBJ2-7; matching of 5 bases hints at TRBD2 as the D gene. The nucleotide sequence is TGTGCCACCTCGCGGGCTAGCTTTGGGGAATGGTACGAGCAGTACTTC. This translates into CATSRASFGEWYEQYF.